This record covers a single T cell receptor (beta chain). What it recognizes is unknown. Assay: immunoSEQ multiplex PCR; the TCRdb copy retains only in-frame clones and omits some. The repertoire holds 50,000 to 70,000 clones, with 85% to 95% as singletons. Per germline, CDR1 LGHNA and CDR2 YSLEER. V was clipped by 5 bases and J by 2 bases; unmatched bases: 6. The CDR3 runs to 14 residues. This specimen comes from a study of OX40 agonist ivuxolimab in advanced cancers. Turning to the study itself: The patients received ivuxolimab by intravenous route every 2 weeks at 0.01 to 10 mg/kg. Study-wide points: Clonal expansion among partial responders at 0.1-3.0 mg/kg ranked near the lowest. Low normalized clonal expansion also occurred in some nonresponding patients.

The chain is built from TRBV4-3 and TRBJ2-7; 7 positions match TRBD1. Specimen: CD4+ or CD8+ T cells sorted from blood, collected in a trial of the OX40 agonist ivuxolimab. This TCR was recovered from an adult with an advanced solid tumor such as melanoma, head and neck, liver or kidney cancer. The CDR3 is CASSSSGTAYEQYF. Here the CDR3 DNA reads TGCGCCAGCAGCTCCTCCGGGACAGCCTACGAGCAGTACTTC.